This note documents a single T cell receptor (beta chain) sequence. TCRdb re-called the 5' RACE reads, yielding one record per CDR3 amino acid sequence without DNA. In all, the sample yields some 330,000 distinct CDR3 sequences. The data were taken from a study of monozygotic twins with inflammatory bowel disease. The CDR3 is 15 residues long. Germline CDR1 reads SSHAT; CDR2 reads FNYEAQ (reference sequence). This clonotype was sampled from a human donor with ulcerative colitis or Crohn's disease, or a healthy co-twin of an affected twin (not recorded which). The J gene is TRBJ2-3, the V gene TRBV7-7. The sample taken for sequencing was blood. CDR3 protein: CASSPDGSSTDTQYF. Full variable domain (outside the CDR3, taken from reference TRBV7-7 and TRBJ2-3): GAGVSQSPRYKVTKRGQDVTLRCDPISSHATLYWYQQALGQGPEFLTYFNYEAQPDKSGLPSDRFSAERPEGSISTLTIQRTEQRDSAMYRCASSPDGSSTDTQYFGPGTRLTVL.